This T cell receptor beta chain is from a study of shared clonotypes between healthy human individuals. This CDR3 contains 14 residues. CDR1 and CDR2 (germline): SNHLY, FYNNEI. Trimming took 10 bases from V and 1 from J, leaving 16 bases between them. This clone was recorded only once. As yet, its antigen is unknown. This table comes from immunoSEQ multiplex PCR, and its TCRdb copy is limited to in-frame clones, with some not included. The sample records over 95,000 clones, over 65% being singletons. Findings and caveats of the study: Among donors, sharing of clonotypes was expected to be affected by sequencing depth. Non-shared clonotypes showed lower generation probabilities than clonotypes common to all four donors.

The genes are TRBV2 and TRBJ2-5; D tentatively reads TRBD1 or TRBD2 (5 bases each). The source material was memory CD8+ T cells sorted from blood. Documented subset: CD45RO+ cells pooled with CCR7-negative TemRA cells. This TCR was sampled from a woman younger than 45 in good health. CDR3 protein: CATAAGSVQETQYF. The CDR3 region has the DNA TGTGCCACCGCTGCAGGGAGTGTCCAAGAGACCCAGTACTTC.